Shown below are 15 T cell receptor beta chains from a single sample sequenced in a study of T-cell memory formation after mild COVID-19. TCRdb itself ran the 5' RACE reads through MiXCR, one entry per CDR3 protein. The sample includes 220,000 or so distinct CDR3 sequences, over 9% of them seen just once. Sequenced material: PBMCs or a T cell subset sorted from them (not recorded which). These receptors originate from a man in his late teens or twenties who had mild COVID-19 (a few samples of this study predate the infection). Cell type and time point are not known.

The V and J genes are TRBV12-3 or TRBV12-4 and TRBJ1-2; D is undetermined. V lost 6 bases and J lost 4, with 12 bases in between. The CDR3 runs 13 residues. In DNA form, the CDR3 reads TGTGCCAGCAGCCCCCGGGAGGGCTATGGCTACACCTTC. Encoded protein: CASSPREGYGYTF.

In its sample, this clonotype was seen a few times. The gene calls are TRBV6-5 and TRBJ1-2; D remains ambiguous. In germline, CDR1 is MNHEY, CDR2 SVGAGI. V was clipped by 2 bases and J by 8 bases, with 15 bases between them. This CDR3 comprises 14 residues. The CDR3: CASSYRATSPGYTF. The CDR3 DNA reads TGTGCCAGCAGTTACAGGGCTACCTCCCCCGGCTACACCTTC.

The genes are TRBV28 and TRBJ2-3; the match to TRBD2 covers 10 bases. The V gene end was trimmed by 5 bases and the J gene end by 0 bases; junction bases not matched to a gene: 5. Germline V gene lookup returns CDR1 MDHEN and CDR2 SYDVKM. The CDR3 is 16 amino acids. The CDR3 loop is CASSSSGGTSTDTQYF. CDR3 nucleotide sequence: TGTGCCAGCAGTAGTAGCGGGGGGACCAGCACAGATACGCAGTATTTT.

V is TRBV18 and J is TRBJ2-3, with a possible D match to TRBD2 (5 bases). The CDR3 spans 15 residues. Per the germline V gene, CDR1 is KGHSH and CDR2 is LQKENI. V was clipped by 1 base and J by 3 bases, with 11 bases between them. The CDR3 DNA reads TGTGCCAGCTCACCACTAAGCGGTGGAACAGATACGCAGTATTTT. Protein product: CASSPLSGGTDTQYF. The full variable domain, with the rest looked up from reference TRBV18 and TRBJ2-3, is NAGVMQNPRHLVRRRGQEARLRCSPMKGHSHVYWYRQLPEEGLKFMVYLQKENIIDESGMPKERFSAEFPKEGPSILRIQQVVRGDSAAYFCASSPLSGGTDTQYFGPGTRLTVL.

In this sample, this clonotype turned up many times. The chain carries TRBV4-3 and TRBJ1-6; TRBD1 matches at 7 bases. This CDR3 spans 15 amino acids. The germline gives CDR1 LGHNA, CDR2 YSLEER. The junction had 10 bases not matched to a gene; V was cut back by 6 bases and J by 8 bases. The CDR3 loop is CASSLQTGSDSPLHF. The DNA of the CDR3 is TGCGCCAGCAGTCTCCAGACAGGGTCGGATTCACCCCTCCACTTT.

This clonotype was seen a few times. The genes are TRBV7-9 and TRBJ2-3; no firm D call. Per the germline V gene, CDR1 is SEHNR and CDR2 is FQNEAQ (reference sequence). Trimming took off 2 bases at V and 6 bases at J, with 9 bases between the two ends. There are 13 residues in the CDR3. CDR3 DNA: TGTGCCAGCAGCTTAAGGAGTCTCGATACGCAGTATTTT. It specifies CASSLRSLDTQYF.

The chain carries TRBV10-3 and TRBJ1-5; TRBD1 is a possible D gene (5 bases). The V and J ends lost 0 bases and 6 bases respectively, with 9 bases between them. The length of the CDR3 is 14 residues. Germline V gene sequence: CDR1 ENHRY, CDR2 SYGVKD. The CDR3 region has the DNA TGTGCCATCAGTGAGTCTCGGGGGACTCAGCCCCAGCATTTT. Its protein is CAISESRGTQPQHF.

This clonotype was picked up a small number of times. The CDR3 is CASTPDRPNTEAFF. The CDR3 nucleotides are TGTGCCAGCACCCCCGATCGCCCTAACACTGAAGCTTTCTTT. The rearrangement uses TRBV12-3 or TRBV12-4 and TRBJ1-1; no clear D. V lost 7 bases and J lost 2, with 14 bases in between. The CDR3 is 14 amino acids.

This clonotype was seen many times. V usage is TRBV7-9 and J usage is TRBJ1-1; D not certain. This CDR3 has 16 residues. Germline V gene lookup returns CDR1 SEHNR and CDR2 FQNEAQ (reference sequence). V was clipped by 1 base and J by 4 bases, with 16 bases between them. The CDR3 is CASSLEGWYGGTEAFF. The DNA of the CDR3 is TGTGCCAGCAGCTTAGAAGGGTGGTACGGCGGCACTGAAGCTTTCTTT.

This clonotype was seen repeatedly, ten times or more. The chain has TRBV7-9 and TRBJ2-5; 9 nucleotides align to TRBD2. CDR1 and CDR2 from the germline V gene are SEHNR and FQNEAQ (reference sequence). The CDR3 totals 15 residues. Unmatched junction bases numbered 8, after V lost 5 bases and J lost 4 bases. The CDR3 DNA sequence: TGTGCCAGCAGCGCGGGGCTGCGGGGGGGAGAGACCCAGTACTTC. Translated, it gives CASSAGLRGGETQYF.

The chain carries TRBV7-6 and TRBJ1-1; D unclear. The CDR3 totals 15 residues. V lost 2 bases, J lost 3 bases, and 13 bases lay in between. CDR1 is SGHVS and CDR2 is FNYEAQ in the germline V gene. In nucleotides, the CDR3 is TGTGCCAGCAGCTTACGGGCGGTCTGGGACACTGAAGCTTTCTTT. It yields the protein CASSLRAVWDTEAFF.

This clonotype was seen only a few times. This chain joins TRBV5-1 and TRBJ1-4; D call uncertain. The CDR3 length is 15 residues. Trimming removed 0 bases at V and 0 bases at J, with 6 bases between. The germline V gene has CDR1 SGHRS and CDR2 YFSETQ. In DNA form, the CDR3 reads TGCGCCAGCAGCTTGGACCCGACAACTAATGAAAAACTGTTTTTT. This translates into CASSLDPTTNEKLFF.

This clonotype came up a few times. The CDR3 loop reads CASSLLASGGETQYF. For the CDR3, the DNA is TGCGCCAGCAGCTTGTTGGCTAGCGGGGGAGAGACCCAGTACTTC. The V gene is TRBV5-1, the J gene TRBJ2-5; 10 bases are a match to TRBD2. Trimming at V came to 1 base and at J to 4 bases, leaving 4 bases not matched to a gene. The CDR3 runs to 15 residues. Germline CDR1 is SGHRS and CDR2 is YFSETQ.

This clonotype was seen more than once but under ten times. The chain joins TRBV5-1 to TRBJ2-1; 7 positions agree with TRBD2. The CDR3 spans 15 residues. J lost 3 bases, V lost 4 bases, and 7 bases had no gene match. Germline V gene sequence: CDR1 SGHRS, CDR2 YFSETQ. The CDR3 coding sequence is TGCGCCAGCAGCGCCACCGGGACTAACTACAATGAGCAGTTCTTC. Amino acids: CASSATGTNYNEQFF.

There are a few counts of this clonotype. The chain links TRBV27 to TRBJ1-2, with D possibly TRBD1 on 6 matching bases. Per germline, CDR1 MNHEY and CDR2 SMNVEV (reference sequence). V lost 5 bases and J lost 5, with 15 bases in between. The CDR3 covers 14 residues. CDR3 loop: CASSGVGGAYGYTF. The CDR3 DNA sequence: TGTGCCAGCAGTGGCGTGGGGGGCGCATATGGCTACACCTTC.